The next 25 T cell receptor beta chains were all read from a single sample in a study of blood T cell repertoires in COVID-19. Only in-frame clones appear in the TCRdb table, and some are missing; sequencing was by immunoSEQ multiplex PCR. Among about 180,000 clones listed, roughly 80% were seen once. The sequencing input was PBMCs or T cells enriched from blood (not recorded which). The origin of the receptors is a man aged 60-69 years who had been exposed to COVID-19.

This clone has just one count. The V gene is TRBV5-6, the J gene TRBJ1-2; perhaps TRBD1 as D (6 bases). CDR3 length: 16 residues. Per the germline V gene, CDR1 is SGHDT and CDR2 is YYEEEE. The V and J ends lost 0 bases and 3 bases respectively, with 15 bases between them. CDR3 sequence (DNA): TGTGCCAGCAGCTTGGGATCGGGGGGCTCCTACTATGGCTACACCTTC. As protein: CASSLGSGGSYYGYTF.

This clone was detected only once. V gene TRBV6-5 combines with J gene TRBJ2-7, with 7 bases lining up with TRBD2. The ends lost 6 bases at V and 6 bases at J; junction bases unmatched: 8. CDR1 is MNHEY and CDR2 is SVGAGI in the germline V gene. This CDR3 has 13 residues. The chain's CDR3 is CASSSRGEGEQYF. CDR3 bases: TGTGCCAGCAGCTCCCGGGGGGAGGGCGAGCAGTACTTC.

The chain has TRBV2 and TRBJ2-3; D is perhaps TRBD2 (6 bases). The germline gives CDR1 SNHLY, CDR2 FYNNEI. Trimming pared 0 bases from V and 2 bases from J, leaving 18 bases between. The CDR3 is 18 residues long. The CDR3 region is CASSEAGVGAGPTDTQYF. CDR3 DNA sequence: TGTGCCAGCAGTGAAGCGGGTGTAGGGGCGGGGCCCACAGATACGCAGTATTTT. The complete variable domain, with remaining parts taken from reference TRBV2 and TRBJ2-3, reads EPEVTQTPSHQVTQMGQEVILRCVPISNHLYFYWYRQILGQKVEFLVSFYNNEISEKSEIFDDQFSVERPDGSNFTLKIRSTKLEDSAMYFCASSEAGVGAGPTDTQYFGPGTRLTVL.

The gene calls are TRBV28 and TRBJ1-5; a possible D gene is TRBD1 (5 bases). The CDR3 has 17 amino acids. V dropped 7 bases and J dropped 4 bases, with 23 bases sitting between them. Germline CDR1 and CDR2: MDHEN and SYDVKM. The CDR3 spells CASTIAGVIRGNQPQHF. The CDR3 region has the DNA TGTGCCAGCACCATAGCCGGCGTCATTAGGGGTAATCAGCCCCAGCATTTT.

The chain couples TRBV5-1 to TRBJ2-3, with D possibly matching TRBD2 (5 bases). V was shortened by 4 bases and J by 3 bases, with 18 bases between the two germline ends. This CDR3 is 16 amino acids long. Germline V gene sequence: CDR1 SGHRS, CDR2 YFSETQ. The CDR3 sequence: CASSPADRPGTDTQYF. As DNA, the CDR3 is TGCGCCAGCAGCCCGGCGGACCGCCCGGGGACAGATACGCAGTATTTT.

The chain employs TRBV9 and TRBJ2-3; 11 nucleotides align to TRBD2. The CDR3 runs to 18 residues. The germline V gene encodes CDR1 SGDLS and CDR2 YYNGEE. Trimming cost V 0 bases and J 3 bases; bases outside gene matches: 9. The CDR3 DNA follows: TGTGCCAGCAGCGTAGGGGTGACTAGCGGGATCGGGACAGATACGCAGTATTTT. Translating it yields CASSVGVTSGIGTDTQYF. The full variable domain, completed using reference TRBV9 and TRBJ2-3, is DSGVTQTPKHLITATGQRVTLRCSPRSGDLSVYWYQQSLDQGLQFLIQYYNGEERAKGNILERFSAQQFPDLHSELNLSSLELGDSALYFCASSVGVTSGIGTDTQYFGPGTRLTVL.

This chain connects TRBV6-2 or TRBV6-3 to TRBJ1-1; TRBD1 aligns across 7 bases. CDR3 length equals 14 residues. Germline V gives CDR1 MNHEY, CDR2 SVGEGT. J lost 1 base, V lost 5 bases, and 4 bases had no gene match. DNA for the CDR3: TGTGCCAGCAGTAGGGACAGCCAGAACACTGAAGCTTTCTTT. It codes for CASSRDSQNTEAFF.

The rearrangement uses TRBV30 and TRBJ1-6; no clear D gene. V dropped 5 bases and J dropped 10 bases, with 21 bases sitting between them. Germline loops: CDR1 GTSNPN, CDR2 SVGIG (reference sequence). The CDR3 sequence is 15 residues long. CDR3 sequence reads: CAWVSRATVASPLHF. The CDR3 DNA follows: TGTGCCTGGGTGTCGAGGGCCACTGTGGCGTCACCCCTCCACTTT.

Only a few counts were recorded for this clone. The V gene is TRBV15, the J gene TRBJ1-4; D is undetermined. Per germline, CDR1 LNHNV and CDR2 YYDKDF (reference sequence). CDR3 length equals 13 residues. V lost 1 base and J lost 7, with 7 bases in between. The CDR3 loop reads CATSRVVGEKLFF. CDR3 nucleotides: TGTGCCACCAGCAGAGTAGTTGGTGAAAAACTGTTTTTT.

The chain recombines TRBV7-8 with TRBJ2-5, with a tentative D call TRBD2 (6 bases). Deletions cut 2 bases from V and 5 bases from J, with 9 bases between. The germline gives CDR1 SGHVS, CDR2 FQNEAQ. The CDR3 contains 13 residues. This CDR3 reads CASSLSGSETQYF. In DNA form, the CDR3 reads TGTGCCAGCAGCTTATCCGGGAGTGAGACCCAGTACTTC.

This rearrangement joins TRBV3-1 (or the pseudogene TRBV3-2) to TRBJ2-3; D unresolved. Trimming stripped 0 bases from V and 0 bases from J, with 10 bases between. Per germline, CDR1 LGHDT and CDR2 YNNKEL (reference sequence). CDR3 length: 16 residues. The CDR3 nucleotides read TGTGCCAGCAGCCAAGATCCAGGAACTAGCACAGATACGCAGTATTTT. This encodes CASSQDPGTSTDTQYF.

This chain connects TRBV6-5 to TRBJ1-1, with D uncertain. V was shortened by 4 bases and J by 1 base, with 7 bases between the two germline ends. The CDR3 runs 13 residues. The germline V gene has CDR1 MNHEY and CDR2 SVGAGI. The CDR3 DNA follows: TGTGCCAGCAGTTGGCTGAAGAACACTGAAGCTTTCTTT. Its protein product is CASSWLKNTEAFF.

The V and J genes are TRBV10-3 and TRBJ1-5; 10 bases align to TRBD1. The germline V gene has CDR1 ENHRY and CDR2 SYGVKD. Germline trimming cut 11 bases from V and 3 bases from J; bases unmatched to any gene: 7. The CDR3 consists of 14 residues. The CDR3 reads CASSGTGDNQPQHF. The CDR3, as DNA: TGTGCCTCGAGCGGGACAGGGGACAATCAGCCCCAGCATTTT.

The gene calls are TRBV7-3 and TRBJ2-1; D gene uncertain. Germline CDR1 is SGHTA and CDR2 is FQGTGA. This CDR3 contains 17 residues. V was pared by 2 bases and J by 8 bases, with 22 bases between. CDR3: CASSLFPWSQNTDEQFF. CDR3 in DNA: TGTGCCAGCAGCTTATTCCCATGGAGCCAGAATACGGATGAGCAGTTCTTC. Full variable domain (rest looked up from reference TRBV7-3 and TRBJ2-1): GAGVSQTPSNKVTEKGKYVELRCDPISGHTALYWYRQSLGQGPEFLIYFQGTGAADDSGLPNDRFFAVRPEGSVSTLKIQRTERGDSAVYLCASSLFPWSQNTDEQFFGPGTRLTVL.

This chain links TRBV19 with TRBJ2-3, with TRBD1 identical over 7 bases. Germline V gene data show CDR1 as LNHDA and CDR2 as SQIVND (reference sequence). With V trimmed by 5 bases and J by 2 bases, 7 bases remained unmatched. The CDR3 extends over 15 amino acids. Here the CDR3 reads CASSGGQANTDTQYF. The CDR3 bases are TGTGCCAGTAGTGGAGGACAGGCTAACACAGATACGCAGTATTTT.

The J gene is TRBJ2-2, the V gene TRBV30; D gene ambiguous. V dropped 3 bases and J dropped 0 bases, with 8 bases sitting between them. This CDR3 region has 14 residues. The germline V gene encodes CDR1 GTSNPN and CDR2 SVGIG (reference sequence). CDR3 DNA sequence: TGTGCCTGGAGGGGCATAGCGAACACCGGGGAGCTGTTTTTT. Translation gives CAWRGIANTGELFF.

The genes are TRBV3-1 (or the pseudogene TRBV3-2) and TRBJ2-7; D unresolved. Germline V gives CDR1 LGHDT, CDR2 YNNKEL (reference sequence). The CDR3 covers 13 residues. V lost 0 bases, J lost 4 bases, and 7 bases lay in between. CDR3 coding DNA: TGTGCCAGCAGCCAAGAAGTGCGGTACGAGCAGTACTTC. Amino acids: CASSQEVRYEQYF.

V and J are TRBV7-9 and TRBJ2-1; D ambiguous. Trimming pared 0 bases from V and 0 bases from J, leaving 6 bases between. The length of the CDR3 is 15 residues. The germline CDR1 and CDR2 sequences are SEHNR and FQNEAQ (reference sequence). The CDR3 sequence is CASSLAGASYNEQFF. The CDR3 nucleotides are TGTGCCAGCAGCTTAGCGGGCGCCTCCTACAATGAGCAGTTCTTC.

In this sample, this clone turned up once. The chain is built from TRBV3-1 (or the pseudogene TRBV3-2) and TRBJ2-7, with 7 bases that match TRBD2. The trim removed 0 bases at V and 4 bases at J, leaving 9 bases unmatched. Germline V gene sequence: CDR1 LGHDT, CDR2 YNNKEL (reference sequence). The CDR3 consists of 16 residues. CDR3 loop: CASSQEGGQGRYEQYF. In DNA, the CDR3 is TGTGCCAGCAGCCAAGAGGGAGGGCAGGGCAGATACGAGCAGTACTTC.

This clone was counted a single time. The gene calls are TRBV21-1 and TRBJ2-3; the table calls TRBD2, which could not be checked here. TRBV21-1 is a recognized pseudogene. This CDR3 is built from 16 residues. CDR3 sequence reads: CASSIRQGGYTDTQYF. CDR3 nucleotides: TGTGCCAGCAGCATTAGGCAAGGAGGATACACAGATACGCAGTATTTT.

The rearrangement joins TRBV28 to TRBJ2-1; TRBD2 aligns across 8 bases. With 6 bases clipped from V and 2 bases from J, the junction kept 6 bases outside the gene matches. Germline V gene data show CDR1 as MDHEN and CDR2 as SYDVKM. This CDR3 spans 15 amino acids. This chain's CDR3 is CASRALTSAYNEQFF. The CDR3 DNA reads TGTGCCAGCAGGGCGCTGACTAGCGCCTACAATGAGCAGTTCTTC. Based on the CDR3 plus reference TRBV28 and TRBJ2-1, the full variable domain is DVKVTQSSRYLVKRTGEKVFLECVQDMDHENMFWYRQDPGLGLRLIYFSYDVKMKEKGDIPEGYSVSREKKERFSLILESASTNQTSMYLCASRALTSAYNEQFFGPGTRLTVL.

This chain connects TRBV20-1 to TRBJ1-6; 7 nucleotides agree with TRBD1. There are 17 residues in the CDR3. Germline loops: CDR1 DFQATT, CDR2 SNEGSKA (reference sequence). V gave up 6 bases and J gave up 0 bases; unmatched junction bases: 11. CDR3 nucleotides: TGCAGTGCCAGTGACAGGGCCACCATCTCCTATAATTCACCCCTCCACTTT. It is translated as CSASDRATISYNSPLHF.

The table lists this clone with a few counts. This chain joins TRBV27 and TRBJ1-2; 7 nucleotides align to TRBD1. With 6 bases clipped from V and 4 bases from J, the junction kept 5 bases outside the gene matches. The germline V gene has CDR1 MNHEY and CDR2 SMNVEV (reference sequence). This CDR3 is built from 13 residues. CDR3 in DNA: TGTGCCAGCAGGTACAGGGGAAGCTATGGCTACACCTTC. Amino acids: CASRYRGSYGYTF.

V usage is TRBV18 and J usage is TRBJ1-2; weak D call: TRBD1 (5 bases). The length of the CDR3 is 13 residues. The ends were cut back, 3 bases at V and 5 bases at J, with 10 bases in the middle. Germline CDR1 KGHSH, CDR2 LQKENI. CDR3 DNA sequence: TGTGCCAGCTCACCGGGGCAGATATATGGCTACACCTTC. Its translation: CASSPGQIYGYTF.

Only one count was recorded for this clone. This chain joins TRBV5-4 and TRBJ1-5; TRBD1 might be the D (5 bases). From germline, CDR1 is SGHNT and CDR2 YYREEE (reference sequence). This CDR3 is built from 16 residues. V shed 0 bases and J shed 0 bases, with 10 bases lying between them. CDR3 in DNA: TGTGCCAGCAGCTTGGGGGGGGAACATAGCAATCAGCCCCAGCATTTT. Translated, it gives CASSLGGEHSNQPQHF.